This T cell receptor beta chain was captured by sequencing in a study of T cell responses to AZD1222 COVID-19 vaccine. Broader study findings: With two AZD1222 doses given, Spike-specific TCR breadth and depth both rose. Sampling captured repertoires only after the peak T cell response. White British donors predominated, females outnumbered males, and clonal diversity was possibly underestimated.

Concerning this clone: Its cognate antigen is unknown.

Sequencing was performed with immunoSEQ multiplex PCR; in TCRdb, only in-frame clones are kept and a portion is missing. The sample holds about 180,000 clones, approximately 90% seen once. This clonotype originated in an adult in good health. Sequenced here: peripheral blood, sampled on day 0 of AZD1222 vaccination.

CDR3 region: CASSRLGITNTEAFF. DNA for the CDR3: TGTGCCAGCAGCAGACTGGGCATTACGAACACTGAAGCTTTCTTT. V gene TRBV7-2 combines with J gene TRBJ1-1; D is undetermined. Looked up from germline, CDR1 is SGHTA and CDR2 is FQGNSA. V lost 5 bases to trimming and J lost 1 base, with 14 bases between them. The CDR3 totals 15 residues.